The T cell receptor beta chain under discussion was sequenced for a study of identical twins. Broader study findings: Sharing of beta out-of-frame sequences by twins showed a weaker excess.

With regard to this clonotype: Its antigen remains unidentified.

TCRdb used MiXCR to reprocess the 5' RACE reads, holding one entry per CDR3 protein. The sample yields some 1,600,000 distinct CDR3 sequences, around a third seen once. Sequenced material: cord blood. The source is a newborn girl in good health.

CDR3 amino acids: CASSSPKTGSGANVLTF. Written as DNA, the CDR3 is TGTGCCAGCAGTTCACCAAAGACAGGGTCCGGGGCCAACGTCCTGACTTTC. This chain uses TRBV11-2 with TRBJ2-6; TRBD1 matches at 7 bases. This CDR3 is 17 amino acids long. V was pared by 6 bases and J by 4 bases, with 12 bases of the junction left unmatched. Germline CDR1 and CDR2: SGHAT and FQNNGV. The whole variable domain, remainder taken from reference TRBV11-2 and TRBJ2-6, is EAGVAQSPRYKIIEKRQSVAFWCNPISGHATLYWYQQILGQGPKLLIQFQNNGVVDDSQLPKDRFSAERLKGVDSTLKIQPAKLEDSAVYLCASSSPKTGSGANVLTFGAGSRLTVL.